The sequence of this TCR beta chain was determined in a study of cytomegalovirus exposure and HLA in healthy donors. PCR used 60 Vbeta primers and 13 Jbeta primers. Generated by immunoSEQ multiplex PCR, the TCRdb table keeps only in-frame clones and is missing some. The table includes 160,000 or so clones, 80% to 90% detected once. Trimming at V came to 5 bases and at J to 5 bases, leaving 20 bases not matched to a gene. The CDR3 is 18 amino acids. Per germline, CDR1 SGHTA and CDR2 FQGNSA. What was sequenced was PBMCs. V and J are TRBV7-2 and TRBJ2-5; TRBD2 agrees at 7 bases. This receptor was taken from a woman younger than 30 in good health and CMV-seropositive. As DNA, the CDR3 is TGTGCCAGCAGCCTACCAGGACTAGTCACGGCAACTGGGGAGACCCAGTACTTC. Residues: CASSLPGLVTATGETQYF.